The 9 T cell receptor beta chains in this list originate from one sample, sequenced in a study of T cell responses to AZD1222 COVID-19 vaccine. Some clones are missing from TCRdb's copy, which holds only in-frame ones; the method was immunoSEQ multiplex PCR. The sample shows fewer than 150,000 clones, roughly 93% of them seen only once. The source material was peripheral blood, sampled on day 0 of AZD1222 vaccination. The receptors originated from an adult in good health.

This rearrangement joins TRBV7-9 to TRBJ2-3; tentative D call: TRBD2 (6 bases). V was cut by 3 bases and J by 5 bases, with 18 bases left in between. Germline V lookup: CDR1 SEHNR, CDR2 FQNEAQ (reference sequence). The CDR3 has 16 residues. CDR3 DNA sequence: TGTGCCAGCAGCTTTCCCCTCGGGACTCTCAGAGATACGCAGTATTTT. Translated, it gives CASSFPLGTLRDTQYF.

The gene calls are TRBV2 and TRBJ1-5, with D possibly TRBD1 on 6 matching bases. Germline lookup yields CDR1 SNHLY and CDR2 FYNNEI. CDR3 length equals 18 residues. V gave up 4 bases and J gave up 0 bases, with 19 bases separating them. The CDR3 sequence: CASSGLRRGTYSNQPQHF. The CDR3 DNA reads as TGTGCCAGCAGTGGCCTAAGAAGGGGGACTTATAGCAATCAGCCCCAGCATTTT.

This clone was picked up a small number of times. The chain has TRBV28 and TRBJ1-5; D remains unclear. The CDR3 has 14 residues. V gave up 3 bases and J gave up 1 base, with 7 bases separating them. Germline CDR1 reads MDHEN; CDR2 reads SYDVKM. CDR3 sequence: CASSFGESNQPQHF. CDR3 DNA sequence: TGTGCCAGCAGTTTCGGGGAAAGCAATCAGCCCCAGCATTTT.

Only one count was recorded for this clone. The chain recombines TRBV10-3 with TRBJ2-7; 9 bases map to TRBD1. This CDR3 is 14 amino acids long. Looked up from germline, CDR1 is ENHRY and CDR2 is SYGVKD. V shed 10 bases and J 0 bases; nucleotides not matched to a gene: 7. The CDR3 sequence is CATLGQGNSYEQYF. As DNA, the CDR3 is TGTGCCACACTGGGACAGGGCAACTCCTACGAGCAGTACTTC.

The chain has TRBV6-1 and TRBJ2-7; no definite D call. Germline V gives CDR1 MNHNS, CDR2 SASEGT. Trimming stripped 3 bases from V and 2 bases from J, with 14 bases between. The CDR3 consists of 15 residues. CDR3 in amino acids: CASSDFGRPTYEQYF. The CDR3 DNA follows: TGTGCCAGCAGTGATTTTGGCAGGCCAACCTACGAGCAGTACTTC.

J is TRBJ1-2 and V is TRBV20-1; D is undetermined. The length of the CDR3 is 11 residues. Germline V gene sequence: CDR1 DFQATT, CDR2 SNEGSKA (reference sequence). Between the trimmed V and J ends, which lost 3 bases and 9 bases, there was a span of 11 bases. The CDR3 coding sequence is TGCAGTGCTAGGCCCGGACTGAGCTACACCTTC. Its translation is CSARPGLSYTF.

The CDR3 spells CASSFKEKLFF. The DNA of the CDR3 is TGTGCCAGCAGTTTTAAAGAAAAACTGTTTTTT. The chain recombines TRBV28 with TRBJ1-4; D remains ambiguous. The V end lost 3 bases, the J end lost 8 bases, and 4 bases lay between the germline ends. The CDR3 runs to 11 residues. The germline gives CDR1 MDHEN, CDR2 SYDVKM.

V is TRBV5-1 and J is TRBJ1-4; D gene ambiguous. The germline V gene encodes CDR1 SGHRS and CDR2 YFSETQ. Between the trimmed V and J ends, which lost 1 base and 1 base, there was a span of 8 bases. The CDR3 runs 15 residues. CDR3 residues: CASSLRTGTNEKLFF. The CDR3 DNA sequence: TGCGCCAGCAGCTTGCGGACGGGAACTAATGAAAAACTGTTTTTT.

The chain carries TRBV6-5 and TRBJ1-5; D unclear. Germline lookup yields CDR1 MNHEY and CDR2 SVGAGI. The CDR3 consists of 15 residues. The V end was cut by 6 bases, the J end by 1 base, with 13 bases between. The CDR3 is CASRFQTESNQPQHF. Here the CDR3 DNA reads TGTGCCAGCAGATTCCAAACAGAGAGCAATCAGCCCCAGCATTTT.